A selection of T cell receptor beta chains follows, all from one sample in a study of OX40 agonist ivuxolimab in advanced cancers. Produced via immunoSEQ multiplex PCR; TCRdb's table is partial and in-frame only. The sample has some 81,000 clones, roughly 84% seen once. Material: CD4+ or CD8+ T cells sorted from blood, obtained in a trial of the OX40 agonist ivuxolimab. Receptors originate from an adult with an advanced solid tumor such as melanoma, head and neck, liver or kidney cancer. Each CDR3 is given with its conserved first and last residue. D genes are given only for firm matches. Part of the rows lack a size; the others show once, few, many or a class for expanded clones.

d_call j_call clone_size v_call cdr3_nt cdr3_aa
- TRBJ2-7 - TRBV27 TGTGCCAGCAGCCCCTTGGTGGGGCTCTACGAGCAGTACTTC CASSPLVGLYEQYF
- TRBJ2-7 - TRBV5-4 TGTGCCAGCAGCTTGGCGCCGGGAAGCTCCTACGAGCAGTACTTC CASSLAPGSSYEQYF
- TRBJ2-7 - TRBV5-6 TGTGCCAGCAGCTTAAGGGGACGGGTTAGCTCCTACGAGCAGTACTTC CASSLRGRVSSYEQYF
- TRBJ1-5 - TRBV5-4 TGTGCCAGCAGCTTGGGATCCGGGGCCAATCAGCCCCAGCATTTT CASSLGSGANQPQHF
- TRBJ2-5 - TRBV2 TGTGCCAGCAGTGTCACAGAACGGACTCAAGAGACCCAGTACTTC CASSVTERTQETQYF
- TRBJ2-3 - TRBV19 TGTGCCAGTAGTATATGGCAGAGCACAGATACGCAGTATTTT CASSIWQSTDTQYF
TRBD2 TRBJ2-3 - TRBV11-1 TGTGCCAGCAGCTCATTAGCGGGGGGGCAGTATTTT CASSSLAGGQYF
- TRBJ2-7 - TRBV2 TGTGCCGAAGGGCGGGATGGAAAGGTCTTGGAGCAGTACTTC CAEGRDGKVLEQYF
TRBD2 TRBJ2-7 - TRBV19 TGTGCCAGTAGTCCAAGGACTAGCGGGGGGTACCCCTACGAGCAGTACTTC CASSPRTSGGYPYEQYF
- TRBJ2-7 - TRBV5-1 TGCGCCAGCAGCTCGACAGGGCCGGGAGGCGAGCAGTACTTC CASSSTGPGGEQYF
TRBD2 TRBJ2-7 - TRBV18 TGTGCCAGCTCCCCGCTGGGACTAGCTTATGACGAGCAGTACTTC CASSPLGLAYDEQYF
- TRBJ1-1 - TRBV5-6 TGTGCCAGCAGCCGACAGGTGAACACTGAAGCTTTCTTT CASSRQVNTEAFF
- TRBJ2-7 - TRBV7-3 TGTGCCAGCAGCTTAAGGGGAAGCGGTTACGAGCAGTACTTC CASSLRGSGYEQYF
TRBD2 TRBJ2-7 few TRBV5-6 TGTGCCAGCAGTTGGGGGACCGGGAGGGGATACGAGCAGTACTTC CASSWGTGRGYEQYF
TRBD1 TRBJ2-1 - TRBV15 TGTGCCACCAGCGGAATAAACAGGGGCGGTGAGCAGTTCTTC CATSGINRGGEQFF
- TRBJ2-1 - TRBV6-6 TGTGCCAGCAGTAAGGACCGTTACGCTAACAATGAGCAGTTCTTC CASSKDRYANNEQFF
- TRBJ2-7 - TRBV5-1 TGCGCCAGCAGCTTGGTAGCGAGCTACGAGCAGTACTTC CASSLVASYEQYF
- TRBJ1-4 once TRBV19 TGTGTCAGTAGTAGGACAGACAGCAATGAAAAACTGTTTTTT CVSSRTDSNEKLFF
- TRBJ1-5 - TRBV2 TGTGCCAGCAGTAATAATCAGCCCCAGCATTTT CASSNNQPQHF
- TRBJ2-3 - TRBV5-4 TGTGCCAGCAGCTTGCGTGGGCTGCGCACAGATACGCAGTATTTT CASSLRGLRTDTQYF
TRBD1 TRBJ1-2 - TRBV5-1 TGCGCCAGCAGCCACGGACAGGGCGGCTACACCTTC CASSHGQGGYTF
TRBD1 TRBJ1-1 few TRBV30 TGTGCCTGGAGGGGGACAGCGAGAGCTTTCTTT CAWRGTARAFF
TRBD1 TRBJ1-5 - TRBV11-2 TGTGCCAGCAGCGCGACAGGGGGCAGACAGCCCCAGCATTTT CASSATGGRQPQHF
TRBD1 TRBJ2-4 - TRBV7-9 TGTGCCAGCAGCTTATCTGAAGGGGGCGTACTGGGCAAAAACATTCAGTACTTC CASSLSEGGVLGKNIQYF
TRBD1 TRBJ1-1 few TRBV27 TGTGCCAGCAAACCCCTACGGGTTGACAGGGGGGGGACTGAAGCTTTCTTT CASKPLRVDRGGTEAFF
- TRBJ2-5 - TRBV7-6 TGTGCCAGCAGCTGGCAGGGAGTAGAGACCCAGTACTTC CASSWQGVETQYF
- TRBJ2-7 - TRBV30 TGTGCCTGGATTGCGGATTCCTACGAGCAGTACTTC CAWIADSYEQYF
- TRBJ2-7 once TRBV6-4 TGTGCCAGCAGGTTGAATGGGAGACAAGACCCCTACGAGCAGTACTTC CASRLNGRQDPYEQYF
TRBD1 TRBJ2-2 - TRBV7-9 TGTGCCAGCACCCCCCAGCCAGGGGGCGCGGGTACCGGGGAGCTGTTTTTT CASTPQPGGAGTGELFF
TRBD1 TRBJ1-6 - TRBV6-5 TGTGCCAGCACCGGAGGGACAGGGTACGGACCCCTCCACTTT CASTGGTGYGPLHF
- TRBJ1-2 - TRBV6-6 TGTGCCAGCAGCTACGGGGGGGAGAACTATGGCTACACCTTC CASSYGGENYGYTF
TRBD2 TRBJ2-3 - TRBV7-9 TGTGCCAGCAGTCCACTAGCGGGCACAGATACGCAGTATTTT CASSPLAGTDTQYF